This TCR beta chain was sequenced in a study of OX40 agonist ivuxolimab in advanced cancers. About the study as a whole: Ivuxolimab was a fully human IgG2 agonistic monoclonal antibody targeting the costimulatory receptor OX40 (CD134). Intravenous ivuxolimab was administered to patients every 2 weeks at six dose levels: 0.01, 0.1, 0.3, 1.5, 3 and 10 mg/kg. Of the approximately 50 patients in dose escalation, about 20 had hepatocellular carcinoma, some 15 had melanoma, 9 had renal cell carcinoma and 9 had head and neck cancer. A male proportion of 70% to 90% and a mean age of 60 years, ranging from 23 to 79, were recorded for the dose-escalation cohort. Patients were allowed to have had prior anti-PD-1, anti-PD-L1 or anti-CTLA-4 therapy, and approximately 37% of the dose-escalation patients had been treated with checkpoint inhibitors. Partial responses occurred in three dose-escalation patients: two with cutaneous melanoma and one with hepatocellular carcinoma. Peripheral TCRbeta sequencing was intended to test whether TCR sequence diversity was altered and clonal T-cell expansion was caused by ivuxolimab. The monotherapy dose-escalation portion (N of about 57 patients) of the phase I ivuxolimab trial is reported in the paper.

The paper's findings and limits, for the study overall: Antigen specificity was not determined for the clonally expanded peripheral T cells. In the 0.1-3.0 mg/kg groups, partial responders were among the patients with the lowest normalized peripheral clonal expansion, particularly in CD8+ T cells. At doses of 0.1 to 3.0 mg/kg, clonal expansion of both CD4+ and CD8+ T cells in blood was seen between baseline and week 6. Low levels of normalized T-cell clonal expansion were also seen in some patients who did not respond. After ivuxolimab, CD8+ T cells had more expanded clones than CD4+ T cells on average.

To sequence the TCRbeta CDR3 region, genomic DNA was isolated from the sorted cells. TCRbeta CDR3 regions were sequenced using the immunoSEQ Assay. The source is immuneACCESS, and TCRdb retained only in-frame sequences with V and J called. Part of the clones is not carried over; for the studies checked, unresolved V genes explain less than half of this, and the remainder is unexplained. The sample profile shows roughly 60,000 clones; roughly 81% of them were found once. 2.5% to 3.5% of the sample lies in the top ten. In the germline V gene, CDR1 corresponds to MNHEY and CDR2 to SVGAGI. V is cut by 6 bases and J by 8 bases, and the space between the germline ends is 13 bases. The CDR3 runs 12 amino acids, cysteine and phenylalanine included. The DNA shown is the 36-base CDR3, in frame from base 1. The trial excluded patients who had a history of autoimmune disease or who were on systemic immunosuppression. Peripheral blood for TCR sequencing was drawn from every dose cohort at baseline, at cycle 4 day 1 and at cycle 7 day 1. The samples were taken from a phase I, first-in-human, multicenter, open-label dose-escalation trial of ivuxolimab. Adults with locally advanced or metastatic head and neck squamous cell, hepatocellular, melanoma or renal cell carcinoma were enrolled in the trial. Before TCR sequencing, CD4+ and CD8+ T cells were separately sorted from peripheral blood.

With regard to this clone: There is no known antigen for this receptor. No base qualities exist here, and no much larger clone lies one base off it.

This TCR was recovered from an adult with an advanced solid tumor such as melanoma, head and neck, liver or kidney cancer. Rearrangement joined TRBV6-5 to TRBJ1-1, with TRBD1 perhaps the D gene, on 6 matching bases. This sample comprised CD4+ or CD8+ T cells sorted from blood, obtained in a trial of the OX40 agonist ivuxolimab. This receptor has the CDR3 CASRRTAGEAFF. The nucleotide sequence is given as TGTGCCAGCAGACGGACAGCGGGAGAAGCTTTCTTT.